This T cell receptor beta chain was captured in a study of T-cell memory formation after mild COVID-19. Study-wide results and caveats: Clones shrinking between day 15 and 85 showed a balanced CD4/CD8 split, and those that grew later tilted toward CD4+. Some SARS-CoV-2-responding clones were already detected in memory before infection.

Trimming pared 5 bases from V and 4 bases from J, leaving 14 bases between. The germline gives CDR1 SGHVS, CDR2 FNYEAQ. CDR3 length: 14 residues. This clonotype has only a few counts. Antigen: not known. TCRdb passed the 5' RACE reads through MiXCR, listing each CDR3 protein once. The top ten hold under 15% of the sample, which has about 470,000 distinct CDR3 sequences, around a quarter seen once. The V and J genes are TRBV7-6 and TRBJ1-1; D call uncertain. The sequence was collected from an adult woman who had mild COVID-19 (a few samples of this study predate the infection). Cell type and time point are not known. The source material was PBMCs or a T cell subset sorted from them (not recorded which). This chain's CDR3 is CASSQDPRTTEAFF. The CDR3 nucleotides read TGTGCCAGCAGCCAGGACCCCCGGACCACTGAAGCTTTCTTT.